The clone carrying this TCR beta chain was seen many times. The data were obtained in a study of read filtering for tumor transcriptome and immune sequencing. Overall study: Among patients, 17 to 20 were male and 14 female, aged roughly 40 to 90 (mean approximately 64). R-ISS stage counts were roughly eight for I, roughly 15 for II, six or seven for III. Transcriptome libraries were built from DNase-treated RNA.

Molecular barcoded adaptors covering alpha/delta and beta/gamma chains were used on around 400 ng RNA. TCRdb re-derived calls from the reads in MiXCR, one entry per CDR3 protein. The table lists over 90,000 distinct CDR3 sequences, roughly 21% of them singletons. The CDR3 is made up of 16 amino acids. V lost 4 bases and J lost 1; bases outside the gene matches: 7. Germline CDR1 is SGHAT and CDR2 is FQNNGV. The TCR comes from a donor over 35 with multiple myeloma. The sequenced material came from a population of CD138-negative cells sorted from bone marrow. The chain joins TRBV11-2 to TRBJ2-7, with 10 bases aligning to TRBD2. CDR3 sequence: CASSSIRAGGSYEQYF. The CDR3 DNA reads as TGTGCCAGCAGCTCCATACGAGCGGGGGGGTCCTACGAGCAGTACTTC.